This paragraph covers one T cell receptor (beta chain) sequence. V lost 5 bases to trimming and J lost 2 bases, with 7 bases between them. CDR3 length equals 13 residues. The table came from immunoSEQ multiplex PCR; TCRdb's copy has only in-frame clones and leaves some out. The sample holds around 270,000 clones, around nine tenths seen once. These data are taken from a study of blood T cell repertoires in COVID-19. For the study at large: The United States, Italy and Spain supplied acute and convalescent COVID-19 samples. T cells, B-cell-depleted T cells, or PBMCs provided the cDNA or gDNA that served as material.

While infection was still active, Seattle patients were enrolled and then followed longitudinally. The TCR comes from a woman aged 55 to 70 with COVID-19, enrolled during active disease. The gene calls are TRBV12-3 or TRBV12-4 and TRBJ1-3, with D perhaps TRBD1 (5 bases). Sequences were obtained from peripheral blood. The CDR3 reads CASSGGAGNTIYF. Written as DNA, the CDR3 is TGTGCCAGCAGTGGGGGGGCTGGAAACACCATATATTTT.